This T cell receptor (beta chain) was documented in a study of cytomegalovirus exposure and HLA in healthy donors. Findings of the study overall: The HLA-A and HLA-B alleles of most subjects were reportedly predicted accurately from TCR beta sequences.

There are a few counts of this clone. Its antigen remains unknown. Germline V gives CDR1 MNHEY, CDR2 SVGAGI. The J segment lost 3 bases and the V segment lost 6 bases, leaving 8 bases of the junction unmatched. The CDR3 sequence is 14 residues long. Use of 60 Vbeta and 13 Jbeta primers characterized the PCR. Assay: immunoSEQ multiplex PCR; the TCRdb copy retains only in-frame clones and omits some. This sample has about 140,000 clones; around 9.6% occur once, and the top ten carry 1.8%. Healthy bone marrow donors formed the donor group. The chain recombines TRBV6-5 with TRBJ2-7, with 7 bases identical to TRBD2. Material: PBMCs. The sequence derives from a male donor in good health and CMV-seronegative. CDR3 amino acids: CASRPGGGGYEQYF. CDR3 DNA sequence: TGTGCCAGCAGGCCGGGGGGAGGAGGCTACGAGCAGTACTTC.